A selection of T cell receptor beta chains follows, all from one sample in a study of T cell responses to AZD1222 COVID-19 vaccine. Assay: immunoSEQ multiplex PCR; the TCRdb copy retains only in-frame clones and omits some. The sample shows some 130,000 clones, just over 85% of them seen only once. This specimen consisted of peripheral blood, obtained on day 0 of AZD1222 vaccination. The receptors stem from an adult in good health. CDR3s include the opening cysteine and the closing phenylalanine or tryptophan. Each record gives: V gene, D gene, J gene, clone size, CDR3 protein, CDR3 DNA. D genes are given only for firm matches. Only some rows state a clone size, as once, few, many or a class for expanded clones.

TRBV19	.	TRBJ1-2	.	CASKRQRGSVYGYTF	TGTGCCAGTAAGAGACAACGGGGGAGCGTCTATGGCTACACCTTC
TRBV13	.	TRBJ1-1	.	CASSPEGGSTEAFF	TGTGCCAGCAGCCCCGAGGGGGGTAGCACTGAAGCTTTCTTT
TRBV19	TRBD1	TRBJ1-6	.	CASSLRDRGSPLHF	TGTGCCAGTAGCCTCCGGGACAGGGGTTCACCCCTCCACTTT
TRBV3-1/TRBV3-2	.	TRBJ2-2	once	CASSQDPGASRELFF	TGTGCCAGCAGCCAAGATCCCGGGGCCTCCCGGGAGCTGTTTTTT
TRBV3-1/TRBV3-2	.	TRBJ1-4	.	CASSRAGIATNEKLFF	TGTGCCAGCAGCCGAGCGGGAATTGCAACTAATGAAAAACTGTTTTTT
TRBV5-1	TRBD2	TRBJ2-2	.	CASSTLAGGPISGELFF	TGCGCCAGCAGCACCCTAGCGGGGGGGCCGATTTCCGGGGAGCTGTTTTTT
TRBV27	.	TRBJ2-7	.	CATTRVGKGKPYEQYF	TGTGCCACCACCAGAGTAGGCAAAGGGAAACCCTACGAGCAGTACTTC
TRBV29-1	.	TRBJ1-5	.	CSAQRGMGQPQHF	TGCAGCGCCCAAAGGGGGATGGGGCAGCCCCAGCATTTT
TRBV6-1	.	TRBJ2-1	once	CASSEGGRSYEQFF	TGTGCCAGCAGTGAAGGGGGCAGGAGCTATGAGCAGTTCTTC
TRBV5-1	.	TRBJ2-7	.	CASSYGGAKPSYEQYF	TGCGCCAGCAGTTATGGGGGTGCCAAACCTTCCTACGAGCAGTACTTC
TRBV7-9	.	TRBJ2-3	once	CASSPTSDTQYF	TGTGCCAGCAGCCCCACTTCAGATACGCAGTATTTT
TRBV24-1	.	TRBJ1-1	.	CATSDSRTENTEAFF	TGCGCCACCAGTGATTCAAGGACAGAGAACACTGAAGCTTTCTTT
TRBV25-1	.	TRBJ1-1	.	CASSESKNTEAFF	TGTGCCAGCAGTGAGTCTAAGAACACTGAAGCTTTCTTT
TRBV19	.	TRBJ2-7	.	CASSIAGGNSYEQYF	TGTGCCAGTAGTATAGCTGGGGGCAATTCCTACGAGCAGTACTTC
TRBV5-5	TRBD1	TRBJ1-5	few	CASSLGPDRGSNQPQHF	TGTGCCAGCAGCCTGGGACCTGACAGGGGAAGCAATCAGCCCCAGCATTTT
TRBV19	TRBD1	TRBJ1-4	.	CASSTGTGKTNEKLFF	TGTGCCAGTAGCACCGGGACAGGGAAGACTAATGAAAAACTGTTTTTT
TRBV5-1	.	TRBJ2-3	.	CASSWGWDRQLHRADTQYF	TGCGCCAGCAGCTGGGGATGGGACCGACAGCTCCACAGAGCAGATACGCAGTATTTT
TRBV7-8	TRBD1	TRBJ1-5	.	CASQRDSSFGPQHF	TGTGCCAGCCAGCGGGACAGCTCCTTCGGGCCCCAGCATTTT
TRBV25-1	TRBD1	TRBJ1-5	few	CASSAGGLDQPQHF	TGTGCCAGCAGTGCAGGGGGATTGGATCAGCCCCAGCATTTT
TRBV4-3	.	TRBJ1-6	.	CASSQDGGRNSPLHF	TGCGCCAGCAGCCAAGATGGGGGCAGGAATTCACCCCTCCACTTT
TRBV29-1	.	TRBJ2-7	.	CSVETGLGSSYEQYF	TGCAGCGTTGAAACAGGGCTCGGAAGCTCCTACGAGCAGTACTTC
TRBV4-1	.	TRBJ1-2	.	CASSQTDRGYGYTF	TGCGCCAGCAGCCAAACCGACAGAGGATATGGCTACACCTTC
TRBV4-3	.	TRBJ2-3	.	CASSQGSTDTQYF	TGCGCCAGCAGCCAAGGTAGCACAGATACGCAGTATTTT
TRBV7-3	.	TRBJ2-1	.	CASSLNSYNEQFF	TGTGCCAGCAGCTTAAACTCCTACAATGAGCAGTTCTTC
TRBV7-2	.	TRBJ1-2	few	CASSLGQGYGYTF	TGTGCCAGCAGCTTAGGGCAGGGTTATGGCTACACCTTC